This T cell receptor beta chain is from a study of metastatic and nonmetastatic thyroid tumors. The study's findings and limits: When malignant thyroid tumors were compared with benign nodules, TCR beta diversity was reportedly significantly higher in the malignant tumors. This held in both blood and tumor samples.

In the original workflow: Built for papillary thyroid cancer, a distant-metastasis classifier drew on CDR3 differences across clinicopathological groups. TCRdb re-analyzed the PCR reads using MiXCR. None of the V and J calls come from the authors' own analysis; TCRdb made them. The sample lists approximately 19,000 clones; about 20% were seen once. Regarding this clone: Its target is not known.

CDR1 is MGHRA, CDR2 YSYEKL, per germline. This CDR3 spans 14 amino acids. V dropped 3 bases and J dropped 3 bases, with 12 bases sitting between them. All patients were untreated before thyroid surgery. The TCR originated in a female donor with papillary thyroid cancer or a benign thyroid nodule (not recorded which). Some clones in this sample may be carry-over from other donors' samples. The gene calls are TRBV4-1 and TRBJ2-7; a weak D match, TRBD2 (6 bases). Source material: blood. The CDR3 region has the DNA TGCGCCAGCAGCCACCCGGGACTGATCTACGAGCAGTACTTC. It translates to CASSHPGLIYEQYF.